This T cell receptor beta chain emerged from a study of low-dose radiotherapy and immunotherapy resistance in tumors. Looking at the study overall: Fractions of 1 Gy went to Cohort 2 every two weeks, for 13 Gy over 26 weeks.

Primers targeting TRAV and TRBV primed first-strand cDNA, covering alpha and beta chains. TCR amplification used about 20 PCR cycles, a constant-region primer and a V-primer adapter. TCRdb recomputed calls from the reads with MiXCR, one row per CDR3 protein. The table has 35,000 to 45,000 distinct CDR3 sequences, roughly 28% seen once. Indicated time point: before trial treatment. Treatment of the donors consisted of nivolumab and ipilimumab (plus aspirin, low-dose cyclophosphamide and low-dose radiotherapy). Advanced solid tumors lacking tumor-infiltrating lymphocytes characterized eligible patients. V dropped 4 bases and J dropped 7; count of bases not matched to a gene: 22. The CDR3 length is 20 residues. Germline V CDR1 and CDR2: MNHEY, SVGEGT. In this sample, this clonotype turned up many times.

This TCR derives from a male donor with gallbladder cancer. This specimen consisted of PBMCs, obtained before treatment. V and J are TRBV6-2 or TRBV6-3 and TRBJ2-5; 12 bases line up with TRBD2. CDR3 region: CASSFPRTSGVLAEGVTQYF. CDR3 in DNA: TGTGCCAGCAGTTTCCCAAGGACTAGCGGGGTCCTGGCGGAGGGCGTGACCCAGTACTTC.